A single sample is the source of the 22 T cell receptor beta chains below, sequenced in a study of type 1 and type 2 diabetes patients. PCR was run on genomic DNA. Multiplex PCR with 30 forward and 13 reverse primers amplified the TCR beta CDR3. TCRdb independently ran MiXCR on the multiplex PCR reads; one entry per CDR3 protein. The sample records 250,000 or so distinct CDR3 sequences, around 50% being singletons. Sequencing was performed on peripheral blood mononuclear cells (PBMCs). Receptors originate from a man younger than 35 with type 2 diabetes.

This sequence joins TRBV20-1 and TRBJ1-6; maybe TRBD1 (5 bases). Germline values: CDR1 DFQATT, CDR2 SNEGSKA (reference sequence). The CDR3 is 15 amino acids. Trimming removed 4 bases from V and 7 bases from J, with 17 bases in between. Written as DNA, the CDR3 is TGCAGTGCTACCCACCGCCGGGGGGAGAATTCACCCCTCCACTTT. Translated, it gives CSATHRRGENSPLHF.

This clonotype showed up just a few times. The chain uses TRBV14 and TRBJ2-7, with D possibly TRBD2 on 7 matching bases. The CDR3 totals 14 residues. Trimming left V 6 bases short and J 3 bases short, with 15 bases between. Germline values: CDR1 SGHDN, CDR2 FVKESK. The CDR3 bases are TGTGCCAGCAGTAGTGGGAGGGGACACTACGAGCAGTACTTC. Translation: CASSSGRGHYEQYF.

This clonotype has just a few counts. The chain recombines TRBV27 with TRBJ1-1, with D unclear. The CDR3 length is 16 residues. The germline V gene has CDR1 MNHEY and CDR2 SMNVEV (reference sequence). The V end lost 5 bases, the J end lost 0 bases, and 16 bases lay between the germline ends. The CDR3 region is CASSPHGTVMNTEAFF. CDR3 DNA sequence: TGTGCCAGCAGTCCCCACGGTACAGTAATGAACACTGAAGCTTTCTTT.

This clonotype was detected once. A read error may produce the germline difference seen at one junction end. This sequence joins TRBV14 and TRBJ1-4; 7 nucleotides match TRBD1. In germline, CDR1 is SGHDN, CDR2 FVKESK. The CDR3 is made up of 17 amino acids. The CDR3: CACSQLHAAAGGEKLFF. The DNA for the CDR3 is TGTGCCTGCAGCCAACTCCATGCGGCGGCAGGGGGTGAAAAACTGTTTTTT.

There are a few counts of this clonotype. This chain uses TRBV9 with TRBJ2-6, with TRBD2 matching over 10 bases. Germline CDR1 and CDR2: SGDLS and YYNGEE. The CDR3 runs to 18 residues. Trimming cost V 3 bases and J 2 bases; bases outside gene matches: 8. CDR3 nucleotide sequence: TGTGCCAGCAGCGCAAAAGCGGGGGGGACCACTGGGGCCAACGTCCTGACTTTC. Translation: CASSAKAGGTTGANVLTF.

This clonotype was picked up a small number of times. The chain has TRBV9 and TRBJ2-6; D remains ambiguous. Germline-derived CDR1 and CDR2 are SGDLS and YYNGEE. This CDR3 comprises 15 residues. Trimming stripped 6 bases from V and 0 bases from J, with 10 bases between. The chain's CDR3 is CASTSSGSGANVLTF. The DNA of the CDR3 is TGTGCCAGCACGTCGTCGGGCTCTGGGGCCAACGTCCTGACTTTC. The full variable domain, its missing parts supplied by reference TRBV9 and TRBJ2-6, is DSGVTQTPKHLITATGQRVTLRCSPRSGDLSVYWYQQSLDQGLQFLIQYYNGEERAKGNILERFSAQQFPDLHSELNLSSLELGDSALYFCASTSSGSGANVLTFGAGSRLTVL.

The chain joins TRBV10-1 to TRBJ2-1, with a weak D call TRBD1 (6 bases). Germline CDR1 WNHNN, CDR2 SYGVQD (reference sequence). This CDR3 region has 18 residues. Trimming took off 6 bases at V and 0 bases at J, with 21 bases between the two ends. CDR3 DNA: TGCGCCAGCAGCTTATCAAACAGGGCACCAAGCTCCTACAATGAGCAGTTCTTC. Its protein product is CASSLSNRAPSSYNEQFF.

This clonotype was seen a handful of times. The chain uses TRBV15 and TRBJ1-3; 8 bases fit TRBD1. The CDR3 runs to 20 residues. Losses at the gene ends were 0 bases for V and 0 bases for J; bases not matched to a gene: 13. Germline V gene sequence: CDR1 LNHNV, CDR2 YYDKDF (reference sequence). The CDR3 bases are TGTGCCACCAGCAGAGATCTGATCAACCGGACAGGGTACTCTGGAAACACCATATATTTT. It translates to CATSRDLINRTGYSGNTIYF.

The chain joins TRBV19 to TRBJ2-1; weak D call: TRBD2 (5 bases). Trimming left V 3 bases short and J 4 bases short, with 10 bases between. The CDR3 totals 14 residues. CDR1 and CDR2 from the germline V gene are LNHDA and SQIVND (reference sequence). As DNA, the CDR3 is TGTGCCAGTAGTATGGCATCGGGGTACAATGAGCAGTTCTTC. It yields the protein CASSMASGYNEQFF.

The chain employs TRBV29-1 and TRBJ2-5; D gene uncertain. The end of the DNA fits TRBJ2-1 better, so the J call may be wrong. The CDR3 covers 12 residues. Germline V gene lookup returns CDR1 SQVTM and CDR2 ANQGSEA. CDR3 in amino acids: CSAEASGTEQFF. The CDR3 nucleotides are TGCAGCGCAGAGGCCTCTGGTACTGAGCAGTTCTTC.

This clonotype was recorded only once. The chain joins TRBV6-5 to TRBJ1-1, with 8 bases lining up with TRBD1. The CDR3 spans 15 residues. Germline V gene lookup returns CDR1 MNHEY and CDR2 SVGAGI. V was pared by 2 bases and J by 1 base, with 3 bases of the junction left unmatched. CDR3 region: CASSYIDRGNTEAFF. In nucleotides, the CDR3 is TGTGCCAGCAGTTACATCGACAGGGGGAACACTGAAGCTTTCTTT.

The V call is TRBV30, the J call TRBJ2-3; the match to TRBD2 covers 9 bases. This CDR3 has 16 residues. CDR1 is GTSNPN, CDR2 SVGIG, per germline (reference sequence). V gave up 5 bases and J gave up 2 bases; unmatched junction bases: 11. Written as DNA, the CDR3 is TGTGCCTGGCTGTCCCGTAGCGGGGGTATCACAGATACGCAGTATTTT. Protein: CAWLSRSGGITDTQYF.

V usage is TRBV19 and J usage is TRBJ2-5; 9 bases align to TRBD2. V was pared by 3 bases and J by 1 base, with 6 bases of the junction left unmatched. There are 16 residues in the CDR3. Germline loops: CDR1 LNHDA, CDR2 SQIVND (reference sequence). The CDR3 DNA reads TGTGCCAGTAGTATCTCTAGCGGGACCCTCCAAGAGACCCAGTACTTC. It is translated as CASSISSGTLQETQYF.

In this sample, this clonotype turned up a few times. V usage is TRBV20-1 and J usage is TRBJ2-3; TRBD2 might be the D (6 bases). CDR1 and CDR2 from the germline V gene are DFQATT and SNEGSKA (reference sequence). V gave up 6 bases and J gave up 3 bases, with 16 bases separating them. This CDR3 comprises 14 residues. DNA of the CDR3: TGCAGTGCGGCTACTTCGGGGGTTACAGATACGCAGTATTTT. Translation: CSAATSGVTDTQYF.

This clonotype was picked up a small number of times. CDR3 coding DNA: TGTGCCAGCAGTTACTCGTCGCGAGATACGCAGTATTTT. Amino acid sequence: CASSYSSRDTQYF. This chain uses TRBV6-5 with TRBJ2-3; D is unresolved. The length of the CDR3 is 13 residues. The V end was cut by 0 bases, the J end by 5 bases, with 6 bases between. Germline CDR1 is MNHEY and CDR2 is SVGAGI.

The sample holds a few counts of this clonotype. The V call is TRBV7-3, the J call TRBJ2-3; 8 bases fit TRBD1. CDR1 is SGHTA and CDR2 is FQGTGA in the germline V gene. There are 14 residues in the CDR3. V shed 6 bases and J 4 bases; nucleotides not matched to a gene: 6. CDR3 in amino acids: CASSWTGFADTQYF. Written as DNA, the CDR3 is TGTGCCAGCAGTTGGACAGGGTTTGCAGATACGCAGTATTTT.

The rearrangement joins TRBV19 to TRBJ2-1; TRBD2 aligns across 7 bases. Germline CDR1 is LNHDA and CDR2 is SQIVND (reference sequence). V lost 5 bases, J lost 5 bases, and 6 bases stayed unmatched. This CDR3 has 14 amino acids. For the CDR3, the DNA is TGTGCCAGTAGTTCCGGGACTATGGACAATGAGCAGTTCTTC. Residues: CASSSGTMDNEQFF.

On this clonotype: Possible read error: a much larger clone is one base away. As the CDR3 is not closed by the conserved phenylalanine or tryptophan, this likely results from a read error. V and J are TRBV7-2 and TRBJ1-2; D call uncertain. Germline assignment: CDR1 SGHTA and CDR2 FQGNSA. V dropped 1 base and J dropped 2 bases, with 8 bases sitting between them. This CDR3 contains 14 residues. The CDR3 region is CASSLGAKNYGYTI. CDR3 in DNA: TGTGCCAGCAGCTTAGGGGCCAAGAACTATGGCTACACCATC.

The genes are TRBV19 and TRBJ1-2; 9 bases match TRBD1. Germline CDR1 reads LNHDA; CDR2 reads SQIVND (reference sequence). The CDR3 length is 13 residues. V lost 4 bases to trimming and J lost 4 bases; unmatched junction nucleotides: 1. The CDR3 region is CASSTDRGYGYTF. The CDR3 nucleotides are TGTGCCAGTAGTACGGACAGGGGCTATGGCTACACCTTC.

The chain couples TRBV6-5 to TRBJ2-7, with unresolved D. Germline lookup yields CDR1 MNHEY and CDR2 SVGAGI. The CDR3 sequence is 13 residues long. The V gene lost 6 bases and the J gene lost 1 base, with 10 bases spanning the gap. CDR3 protein: CASSRILSYEQYF. The CDR3 DNA sequence: TGTGCCAGCAGCCGGATACTGTCCTACGAGCAGTACTTC.

This clonotype was seen a few times. V and J are TRBV5-1 and TRBJ2-7, with unresolved D. The CDR3 covers 12 residues. V lost 0 bases to trimming and J lost 7 bases, with 8 bases between them. Germline V gene lookup returns CDR1 SGHRS and CDR2 YFSETQ. The CDR3 bases are TGCGCCAGCAGCTTGGGGGAAAGGGAGCAGTACTTC. Its translation: CASSLGEREQYF.

The CDR3 loop reads CAWSPTGSNEKLFF. The CDR3 DNA reads TGTGCCTGGAGCCCCACAGGGTCTAATGAAAAACTGTTTTTT. The V gene is TRBV30, the J gene TRBJ1-4, with D possibly being TRBD1 (6 bases). Germline CDR1 and CDR2: GTSNPN and SVGIG (reference sequence). The V end was cut by 3 bases, the J end by 3 bases, with 11 bases between. The CDR3 covers 14 residues. Full variable domain (remainder filled in from reference TRBV30 and TRBJ1-4): SQTIHQWPATLVQPVGSPLSLECTVEGTSNPNLYWYRQAAGRGLQLLFYSVGIGQISSEVPQNLSASRPQDRQFILSSKKLLLSDSGFYLCAWSPTGSNEKLFFGSGTQLSVL.